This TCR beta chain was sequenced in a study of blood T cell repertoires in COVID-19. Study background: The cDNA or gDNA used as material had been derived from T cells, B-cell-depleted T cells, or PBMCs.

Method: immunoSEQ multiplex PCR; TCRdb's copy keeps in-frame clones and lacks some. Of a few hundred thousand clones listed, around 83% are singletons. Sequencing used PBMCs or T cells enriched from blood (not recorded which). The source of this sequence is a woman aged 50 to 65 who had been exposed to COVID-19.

The CDR3 region has the DNA TGTGCCAGCAGAAGGGGCCGCGGTGAAGCTTTCTTT. It codes for CASRRGRGEAFF. The chain links TRBV11-2 to TRBJ1-1; perhaps TRBD1 as D (5 bases). The CDR3 loop spans 12 amino acids. Germline assignment: CDR1 SGHAT and CDR2 FQNNGV. The V end lost 6 bases, the J end lost 7 bases, and 12 bases lay between the germline ends.